Following are 10 T cell receptor beta chains from one sample sequenced in a study of control samples from healthy donors and cancer patients. The assay was immunoSEQ multiplex PCR, and TCRdb's table has in-frame clones only and misses some. The sample yields about 170,000 clones, 91% seen once. Material: blood. These TCRs come from a woman in her thirties or forties in good health.

The chain employs TRBV10-3 and TRBJ1-4; 7 bases line up with TRBD1. Germline V gene sequence: CDR1 ENHRY, CDR2 SYGVKD. The CDR3 has 15 amino acids. The V and J ends lost 4 bases and 8 bases, in that order; junction bases with no gene match: 10. CDR3 bases: TGTGCCATCAGTGGACAGGGTGGGAGTAGGGAAAAACTGTTTTTT. Its translation: CAISGQGGSREKLFF.

The rearrangement joins TRBV12-5 to TRBJ2-7, with a weak D call TRBD1 (5 bases). Germline CDR1 LGHNT, CDR2 FRNRAP. The CDR3 spans 12 residues. V was shortened by 9 bases and J by 5 bases, with 14 bases between the two germline ends. The CDR3 sequence is CASQSKGNEQYF. The CDR3, as DNA: TGTGCTAGCCAATCAAAGGGGAACGAGCAGTACTTC. Full variable domain (outside the CDR3, taken from reference TRBV12-5 and TRBJ2-7): DARVTQTPRHKVTEMGQEVTMRCQPILGHNTVFWYRQTMMQGLELLAYFRNRAPLDDSGMPKDRFSAEMPDATLATLKIQPSEPRDSAVYFCASQSKGNEQYFGPGTRLTVT.

The J gene is TRBJ1-5, the V gene TRBV7-9; no definite D call. The germline CDR1 and CDR2 sequences are SEHNR and FQNEAQ (reference sequence). This CDR3 has 14 amino acids. Deletions cut 4 bases from V and 2 bases from J, with 9 bases between. The CDR3 loop reads CASSSIYGNQPQHF. DNA of the CDR3: TGTGCCAGCAGCTCTATTTATGGCAATCAGCCCCAGCATTTT.

The V and J genes are TRBV5-4 and TRBJ2-3; tentatively, D is TRBD2 (5 bases). The CDR3 contains 14 residues. Germline V lookup: CDR1 SGHNT, CDR2 YYREEE (reference sequence). V was trimmed by 4 bases and J by 2 bases, leaving 11 bases between them. This chain's CDR3 is CASSVSGSTDTQYF. CDR3 sequence (DNA): TGTGCCAGCAGCGTATCGGGGTCCACAGATACGCAGTATTTT. Based on the CDR3 plus reference TRBV5-4 and TRBJ2-3, the full variable domain is ETGVTQSPTHLIKTRGQQVTLRCSSQSGHNTVSWYQQALGQGPQFIFQYYREEENGRGNFPPRFSGLQFPNYSSELNVNALELDDSALYLCASSVSGSTDTQYFGPGTRLTVL.

The genes are TRBV5-6 and TRBJ1-1; 7 bases line up with TRBD1. This CDR3 contains 13 residues. Unmatched junction bases numbered 3, after V lost 6 bases and J lost 1 base. Germline loops: CDR1 SGHDT, CDR2 YYEEEE. CDR3 sequence: CASNRQGNTEAFF. The DNA of the CDR3 is TGTGCCAGCAATCGACAGGGGAACACTGAAGCTTTCTTT.

In this sample, this clone turned up a few times. The chain is built from TRBV11-3 and TRBJ2-2, with D unresolved. Germline CDR1 SGHNT, CDR2 YENEEA. Trimming removed 3 bases at V and 5 bases at J, with 7 bases between. This CDR3 is 13 amino acids long. The DNA of the CDR3 is TGTGCCAGCAGCTTCGCCGGGACCGGGGAGCTGTTTTTT. Translation: CASSFAGTGELFF.

The chain is built from TRBV12-3 or TRBV12-4 and TRBJ1-4; D remains unclear. CDR3 length equals 12 residues. The V and J ends lost 6 bases and 6 bases respectively, with 8 bases between them. CDR3 loop: CASSPQYEKLFF. Here the CDR3 DNA reads TGTGCCAGCAGCCCACAGTATGAAAAACTGTTTTTT.

The chain combines TRBV2 with TRBJ1-1; tentatively, D is TRBD1 (6 bases). In germline, CDR1 is SNHLY, CDR2 FYNNEI. There are 13 residues in the CDR3. V shed 11 bases and J shed 4 bases, with 17 bases lying between them. In DNA, the CDR3 is TGTGCCGGAAACAGGGAGGGTGGCACTGAAGCTTTCTTT. Translating it yields CAGNREGGTEAFF. The variable domain in full, completed from reference TRBV2 and TRBJ1-1, reads EPEVTQTPSHQVTQMGQEVILRCVPISNHLYFYWYRQILGQKVEFLVSFYNNEISEKSEIFDDQFSVERPDGSNFTLKIRSTKLEDSAMYFCAGNREGGTEAFFGQGTRLTVV.

V and J are TRBV5-6 and TRBJ2-7, with unresolved D. The CDR3 contains 13 residues. Between the trimmed V and J ends, which lost 0 bases and 7 bases, there was a span of 11 bases. Germline CDR1 and CDR2: SGHDT and YYEEEE. The CDR3 sequence: CASSLGSLGEQYF. CDR3 nucleotides: TGTGCCAGCAGCTTGGGTTCCTTAGGGGAGCAGTACTTC.

This chain joins TRBV4-1 and TRBJ1-1; D remains unclear. Germline CDR1 is MGHRA and CDR2 is YSYEKL. This CDR3 region has 13 residues. V dropped 1 base and J dropped 9 bases, with 12 bases sitting between them. CDR3 loop: CASSQAGSLKAFF. The CDR3 coding sequence is TGCGCCAGCAGCCAAGCGGGGAGTCTGAAAGCTTTCTTT.